Each of the 13 T cell receptor beta chains below was sequenced from the same sample in a study of OX40 agonist ivuxolimab in advanced cancers. TCRdb keeps only in-frame clones here, not all; method: immunoSEQ multiplex PCR. The sample includes 25,000 to 35,000 clones, 84% seen only once; the top ten take around a fifth. The specimen comprised CD4+ or CD8+ T cells sorted from blood, sampled in a trial of the OX40 agonist ivuxolimab. The source of these receptors is an adult with an advanced solid tumor such as melanoma, head and neck, liver or kidney cancer.

The rearrangement uses TRBV19 and TRBJ2-7; TRBD1 agrees at 9 bases. The germline CDR1 and CDR2 sequences are LNHDA and SQIVND (reference sequence). The CDR3 is 16 amino acids. After removal of 5 bases from V and 2 bases from J, the junction contained 10 bases not matched to a gene. In nucleotides, the CDR3 is TGTGCCAGTAGTGGGGACAGGGCGAGGAGCCCCTACGAGCAGTACTTC. Its protein product is CASSGDRARSPYEQYF. The entire variable domain, with the rest obtained from reference TRBV19 and TRBJ2-7, is as follows: DGGITQSPKYLFRKEGQNVTLSCEQNLNHDAMYWYRQDPGQGLRLIYYSQIVNDFQKGDIAEGYSVSREKKESFPLTVTSAQKNPTAFYLCASSGDRARSPYEQYFGPGTRLTVT.

This clone was counted between two and nine times. The rearrangement joins TRBV28 to TRBJ2-7; 7 nucleotides agree with TRBD2. Germline CDR1 is MDHEN and CDR2 is SYDVKM. CDR3 size: 11 residues. V shed 4 bases, J shed 7 bases, and the junction held 1 base outside the gene matches. CDR3 DNA: TGTGCCAGCAGTTGGGGGGGAGAGCAGTACTTC. This codes for CASSWGGEQYF.

This rearrangement joins TRBV9 to TRBJ2-2; no definite D call. The CDR3 extends over 12 amino acids. V lost 3 bases and J lost 7, with 7 bases in between. The germline gives CDR1 SGDLS, CDR2 YYNGEE. The CDR3 coding sequence is TGTGCCAGCAGCGCAGTAGGCGGGGAGCTGTTTTTT. This translates into CASSAVGGELFF. Based on the CDR3 plus reference TRBV9 and TRBJ2-2, the full variable domain is DSGVTQTPKHLITATGQRVTLRCSPRSGDLSVYWYQQSLDQGLQFLIQYYNGEERAKGNILERFSAQQFPDLHSELNLSSLELGDSALYFCASSAVGGELFFGEGSRLTVL.

The chain is built from TRBV19 and TRBJ2-7, with D perhaps matching TRBD1 or TRBD2 (5 bases each). The CDR3 has 15 residues. V was pared by 1 base and J by 3 bases, with 13 bases between. Germline V gene sequence: CDR1 LNHDA, CDR2 SQIVND (reference sequence). The CDR3 sequence: CASSIVSRDGYEQYF. Here the CDR3 DNA reads TGTGCCAGTAGTATAGTCTCCAGGGACGGCTACGAGCAGTACTTC.

The chain is built from TRBV28 and TRBJ2-6, with unresolved D. The ends were cut back, 6 bases at V and 0 bases at J, with 12 bases in the middle. Germline V CDR1 and CDR2: MDHEN, SYDVKM. The CDR3 has 16 residues. CDR3 in DNA: TGTGCCAGCAGCTCTTTTGTGGACTCTGGGGCCAACGTCCTGACTTTC. It is translated as CASSSFVDSGANVLTF.

The chain uses TRBV5-5 and TRBJ2-7; 10 positions agree with TRBD2. The germline CDR1 and CDR2 sequences are SGHKS and YYEKEE (reference sequence). CDR3 length: 16 residues. The V gene end was trimmed by 1 base and the J gene end by 0 bases; junction bases not matched to a gene: 4. The CDR3 reads CASSLFSSGSSYEQYF. DNA of the CDR3: TGTGCCAGCAGCTTGTTCTCTAGCGGGAGCTCCTACGAGCAGTACTTC.

This clone ranks as medium-sized (0.01 to 0.1%). The rearrangement joins TRBV7-9 to TRBJ1-3; no firm D call. This CDR3 is 12 amino acids long. CDR1 is SEHNR and CDR2 is FQNEAQ in the germline V gene (reference sequence). The V and J ends lost 3 bases and 7 bases respectively, with 7 bases between them. CDR3 residues: CASSLGVNTIYF. The DNA of the CDR3 is TGTGCCAGCAGCTTGGGAGTCAACACCATATATTTT.

The genes are TRBV6-5 and TRBJ2-7; no firm D call. Germline CDR1 reads MNHEY; CDR2 reads SVGAGI. The CDR3 contains 11 residues. V was pared by 2 bases and J by 6 bases, with 5 bases between. The CDR3 coding sequence is TGTGCCAGCAGTTACGGGTCCGAGCAGTACTTC. Translation: CASSYGSEQYF.

The rearrangement links TRBV14 to TRBJ2-7; TRBD1 matches 12 bases. Germline CDR1 and CDR2: SGHDN and FVKESK. The CDR3 is made up of 15 amino acids. V was clipped by 3 bases and J by 4 bases; unmatched bases: 4. This chain's CDR3 is CASSQGGQGAYEQYF. The CDR3 DNA follows: TGTGCCAGCAGCCAGGGGGGACAGGGGGCTTACGAGCAGTACTTC.

The chain links TRBV4-3 to TRBJ2-7; the D is unclear. The germline V and J ends were trimmed by 3 bases and 7 bases, with 7 bases remaining between them. CDR1 is LGHNA, CDR2 YSLEER, per germline. The CDR3 has 11 amino acids. The CDR3: CASSQDWEQYF. Written as DNA, the CDR3 is TGCGCCAGCAGCCAGGATTGGGAGCAGTACTTC.

V is TRBV19 and J is TRBJ2-1, with D maybe TRBD2 (6 bases). CDR1 LNHDA and CDR2 SQIVND come from the germline V gene (reference sequence). V dropped 7 bases and J dropped 2 bases, with 12 bases sitting between them. CDR3 length equals 14 residues. The CDR3, as DNA: TGTGCCAGTACCCTCGGGGAGGCCTACAATGAGCAGTTCTTC. It encodes CASTLGEAYNEQFF.

The CDR3 region is CASSLYGGNQPQHF. CDR3 sequence (DNA): TGTGCCAGCAGTTTATACGGAGGGAATCAGCCCCAGCATTTT. The rearrangement joins TRBV27 to TRBJ1-5; D gene ambiguous. V lost 1 base to trimming and J lost 4 bases, with 8 bases between them. The CDR3 runs to 14 residues. Germline CDR1 MNHEY, CDR2 SMNVEV (reference sequence).

This clone was seen a few times. The gene calls are TRBV6-4 and TRBJ2-1; TRBD2 matches 10 bases. The CDR3 length is 15 residues. The ends lost 0 bases at V and 6 bases at J; junction bases unmatched: 2. The germline gives CDR1 MRHNA, CDR2 SNTAGT. CDR3 protein: CASSDSERGGNEQFF. The CDR3 DNA follows: TGTGCCAGCAGTGACTCTGAGCGGGGGGGCAATGAGCAGTTCTTC.